These 20 T cell receptor beta chains originate from one sample sequenced in a study of T cell repertoires in cytomegalovirus infection. These receptors have no identified antigens. TCRdb re-called the reads through MiXCR, storing one row per CDR3 protein. The sample holds some 700,000 distinct CDR3 sequences; around 31% are singletons and the top ten take around a sixth. The sequencing used cultured PBMCs, collected from culture after CMV antigen stimulation. These receptors came from a human donor in good health (CMV status not recorded). Some clones in this sample may be carry-over from other donors' samples.

The rearrangement joins TRBV5-1 to TRBJ1-1; no reliable D call. Trimming removed 3 bases from V and 7 bases from J, with 16 bases in between. The CDR3 length is 14 residues. The germline V gene has CDR1 SGHRS and CDR2 YFSETQ. The CDR3 sequence: CASSSPGEEGEAFF. CDR3 DNA sequence: TGCGCCAGCAGCTCCCCAGGTGAAGAAGGTGAAGCTTTCTTT.

The rearrangement links TRBV12-3 or TRBV12-4 to TRBJ2-7; tentatively, D is TRBD2 (5 bases). This CDR3 has 15 residues. V dropped 3 bases and J dropped 3 bases, with 15 bases sitting between them. The CDR3 sequence: CASSFGNSVSYEQYF. DNA of the CDR3: TGTGCCAGCAGTTTCGGGAACAGCGTTAGCTACGAGCAGTACTTC.

This chain uses TRBV2 with TRBJ1-1; D remains unclear. Germline-derived CDR1 and CDR2 are SNHLY and FYNNEI. The CDR3 covers 12 residues. V lost 7 bases and J 8 bases, leaving 14 bases between the germline ends. The CDR3 spells CASKRRETEAFF. The CDR3 DNA reads TGTGCCAGCAAACGCAGAGAAACCGAAGCTTTCTTT. The full variable domain, with the rest looked up from reference TRBV2 and TRBJ1-1, is EPEVTQTPSHQVTQMGQEVILRCVPISNHLYFYWYRQILGQKVEFLVSFYNNEISEKSEIFDDQFSVERPDGSNFTLKIRSTKLEDSAMYFCASKRRETEAFFGQGTRLTVV.

The V gene is TRBV7-9, the J gene TRBJ2-5; perhaps TRBD2 as D (5 bases). V was shortened by 1 base and J by 5 bases, with 14 bases between the two germline ends. The V gene's germline CDR1 is SEHNR and CDR2 FQNEAQ (reference sequence). The CDR3 is made up of 15 amino acids. The DNA for the CDR3 is TGTGCCAGCAGCTTAGTCGGGGAGAGTAGGGAGACCCAGTACTTC. Translation: CASSLVGESRETQYF.

This chain joins TRBV7-9 and TRBJ2-3; TRBD1 might be the D (5 bases). The CDR3 extends over 16 amino acids. Trimming pared 2 bases from V and 5 bases from J, leaving 17 bases between. Per germline, CDR1 SEHNR and CDR2 FQNEAQ (reference sequence). The CDR3, as DNA: TGTGCCAGCAGCTTAAGTCCCGGACAAGTACGAGATACGCAGTATTTT. The encoded protein is CASSLSPGQVRDTQYF.

The chain joins TRBV19 to TRBJ1-4; tentatively, D is TRBD1 (6 bases). Trimming removed 9 bases at V and 7 bases at J, with 21 bases between. CDR1 LNHDA and CDR2 SQIVND come from the germline V gene (reference sequence). This CDR3 comprises 15 residues. The CDR3 here is CASTGFVGWGEKLFF. The CDR3 DNA sequence: TGTGCCAGCACAGGGTTCGTCGGTTGGGGTGAAAAACTGTTTTTT.

In this sample, this clonotype turned up a few times. The CDR3, as DNA: TGTGCCAGCAGCTCCAAAACGGTGGGGCAGAACTATGGCTACACCTTC. Residues: CASSSKTVGQNYGYTF. The chain carries TRBV5-5 and TRBJ1-2; TRBD1 is a possible D gene (5 bases). This CDR3 has 16 residues. Germline V gene data show CDR1 as SGHKS and CDR2 as YYEKEE (reference sequence). Trimming took off 3 bases at V and 2 bases at J, with 17 bases between the two ends. Drawing the rest from reference TRBV5-5 and TRBJ1-2, the complete variable domain is DAGVTQSPTHLIKTRGQQVTLRCSPISGHKSVSWYQQVLGQGPQFIFQYYEKEERGRGNFPDRFSARQFPNYSSELNVNALLLGDSALYLCASSSKTVGQNYGYTFGSGTRLTVV.

This clonotype turned up a few times. The chain carries TRBV19 and TRBJ2-6, with D possibly called TRBD1 or TRBD2 (5 bases each). Germline lookup yields CDR1 LNHDA and CDR2 SQIVND (reference sequence). The CDR3 runs to 16 residues. With 6 bases removed from V and 2 bases from J, the gap between germline ends came to 14 bases. CDR3 coding DNA: TGTGCCAGTAGGACCGGGGCCAACGCTGGGGCCAACGTCCTGACTTTC. It is translated as CASRTGANAGANVLTF.

This clonotype was counted many times. The J gene is TRBJ1-5, the V gene TRBV7-2; D is possibly TRBD1 (6 bases). Germline assignment: CDR1 SGHTA and CDR2 FQGNSA. Trimming took off 10 bases at V and 7 bases at J, with 20 bases between the two ends. CDR3 length: 14 residues. CDR3: CATNRGGQGQPQHF. The CDR3 nucleotides read TGTGCCACCAATAGGGGGGGGCAGGGGCAGCCCCAGCATTTT.

The rearrangement links TRBV7-2 to TRBJ1-3; D is unclear. The CDR3 runs to 14 residues. Trimming took off 7 bases at V and 0 bases at J, with 10 bases between the two ends. CDR1 and CDR2 from the germline V gene are SGHTA and FQGNSA. CDR3 sequence: CASTTQFSGNTIYF. Here the CDR3 DNA reads TGTGCCAGCACAACCCAGTTCTCTGGAAACACCATATATTTT.

This chain joins TRBV7-6 and TRBJ1-5, with D tentatively TRBD1 (5 bases). The V end lost 4 bases, the J end lost 7 bases, and 11 bases lay between the germline ends. In germline, CDR1 is SGHVS, CDR2 FNYEAQ. The CDR3 contains 13 residues. CDR3 bases: TGTGCCAGCAGCTCGGGGGTTCACCAGCCCCAGCATTTT. Protein sequence: CASSSGVHQPQHF.

The CDR3 DNA reads as TGTGCCAGCAGTTACCGAGGGGAGGGCAATCAGCCCCAGCATTTT. Translating gives CASSYRGEGNQPQHF. This rearrangement joins TRBV6-2 or TRBV6-3 to TRBJ1-5; tentative D call: TRBD1 (5 bases). V lost 2 bases and J 2 bases, leaving 10 bases between the germline ends. This CDR3 region has 15 residues. The V gene's germline CDR1 is MNHEY and CDR2 SVGEGT.

Many counts were recorded for this clonotype. The CDR3 sequence is CASSPRGKNYGYTF. The DNA for the CDR3 is TGTGCCAGCAGCCCCCGCGGGAAAAACTATGGCTACACCTTC. The chain employs TRBV7-2 and TRBJ1-2; the D is unclear. This CDR3 is built from 14 residues. Germline V lookup: CDR1 SGHTA, CDR2 FQGNSA. Between the trimmed V and J ends, which lost 5 bases and 2 bases, there was a span of 12 bases.

This clonotype showed up just a few times. The CDR3 DNA sequence: TGTGCTAGTGCCTCCCGGATGCTGGGGCACGAGCAGTACTTC. Translating it yields CASASRMLGHEQYF. This chain connects TRBV12-5 to TRBJ2-7; tentatively, D is TRBD1 (5 bases). The CDR3 extends over 14 amino acids. CDR1 is LGHNT and CDR2 is FRNRAP in the germline V gene. The V end lost 7 bases, the J end lost 5 bases, and 18 bases lay between the germline ends.

This clonotype was observed a handful of times. The chain is built from TRBV7-6 and TRBJ2-1; 14 bases line up with TRBD2. The germline gives CDR1 SGHVS, CDR2 FNYEAQ. With 6 bases clipped from V and 7 bases from J, the junction kept 17 bases outside the gene matches. CDR3 length: 19 amino acids. CDR3 region: CASRSRVGLAGVVDNEQFF. DNA for the CDR3: TGTGCCAGCAGATCAAGGGTGGGACTAGCGGGAGTTGTCGATAATGAGCAGTTCTTC.

The chain has TRBV2 and TRBJ2-1; D remains ambiguous. Trimming took 8 bases from V and 4 from J, leaving 6 bases between them. The CDR3 consists of 11 residues. Germline V CDR1 and CDR2: SNHLY, FYNNEI. CDR3 sequence reads: CASPRYNEQFF. CDR3 DNA: TGTGCCAGCCCCCGTTACAATGAGCAGTTCTTC.

This clonotype appeared a few times. The chain recombines TRBV24-1 with TRBJ2-1; TRBD2 aligns across 10 bases. The trim removed 2 bases at V and 4 bases at J, leaving 4 bases unmatched. The CDR3 length is 16 residues. CDR1 is KGHDR and CDR2 is SFDVKD in the germline V gene. In nucleotides, the CDR3 is TGTGCCACCAGTGATTCAGCGGGGGGGCGATACAATGAGCAGTTCTTC. This gives the protein CATSDSAGGRYNEQFF.

The chain is built from TRBV28 and TRBJ1-5, with D uncertain. CDR1 MDHEN and CDR2 SYDVKM come from the germline V gene. The CDR3 has 13 residues. V lost 8 bases and J lost 5, with 13 bases in between. CDR3 loop: CASGGQPHQPQHF. The CDR3 region has the DNA TGTGCCAGCGGCGGGCAGCCCCATCAGCCCCAGCATTTT.

There are a few counts of this clonotype. The rearrangement uses TRBV29-1 and TRBJ2-7; TRBD2 matches 8 bases. From germline, CDR1 is SQVTM and CDR2 ANQGSEA. The CDR3 is made up of 13 amino acids. Trimming took 4 bases from V and 5 from J; bases not matched to a gene: 7. CDR3 sequence: CSVGAGAGDEQYF. DNA of the CDR3: TGCAGCGTTGGAGCGGGAGCTGGCGACGAGCAGTACTTC.

The CDR3 bases are TGTGCCAGCAGTTTGGTTCAGGGGGGGTACACTGAAGCTTTCTTT. This translates into CASSLVQGGYTEAFF. The chain couples TRBV12-3 or TRBV12-4 to TRBJ1-1; 7 nucleotides line up with TRBD1. Trimming removed 3 bases from V and 3 bases from J; junction bases left unmatched: 7. The CDR3 spans 15 residues.